This T cell receptor (beta chain) was obtained from a study of radiotherapy plus CTLA-4 blockade in lung cancer. The wider study: Roughly a sixth of enrolled patients responded objectively, and approximately 34% had disease control. Study observations and caveats: Radiotherapy was combined with ipilimumab, and tumor-derived TCR clones then expanded in blood.

Germline CDR1 is SGHRS and CDR2 is YFSETQ. V lost 0 bases and J lost 4; bases outside the gene matches: 6. The CDR3 extends over 15 amino acids. Here immunoSEQ multiplex PCR was the method, and the copy in TCRdb shows in-frame clones only, minus some. Of more than 80,000 clones in the sample, approximately 87% were seen once. The table lists this clone with a few counts. Its antigen is still unknown. The source material was peripheral blood, sampled from a patient treated with radiotherapy plus ipilimumab. The rearrangement links TRBV5-1 to TRBJ2-7, with TRBD1 matching over 8 bases. The clonotype was recovered from a human donor with non-small cell lung cancer that progressed on radiotherapy plus ipilimumab. Some clones in this sample may be carry-over from other donors' samples. CDR3 protein: CASSLGQGARYEQYF. DNA for the CDR3: TGCGCCAGCAGCTTGGGTCAGGGGGCAAGGTACGAGCAGTACTTC.